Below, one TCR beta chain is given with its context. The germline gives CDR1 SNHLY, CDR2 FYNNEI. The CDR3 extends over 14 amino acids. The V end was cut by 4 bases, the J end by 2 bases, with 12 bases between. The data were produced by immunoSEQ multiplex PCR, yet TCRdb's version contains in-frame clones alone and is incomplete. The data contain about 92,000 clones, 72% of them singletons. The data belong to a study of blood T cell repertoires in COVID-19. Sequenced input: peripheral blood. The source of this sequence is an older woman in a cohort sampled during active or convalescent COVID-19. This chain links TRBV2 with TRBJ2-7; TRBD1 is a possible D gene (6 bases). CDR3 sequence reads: CASSVAGDTYEQYF. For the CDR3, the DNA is TGTGCCAGCAGTGTTGCAGGGGATACCTACGAGCAGTACTTC.